Below are 30 T cell receptor beta chains sequenced from a single sample in a study of Graves' ophthalmopathy and Graves' hyperthyroidism. As the template, RNA transcripts were used to amplify TCR beta CDR3 regions. RT-PCR was first run with HTBI primers, then multiplex PCR in a second round. TCRdb independently ran MiXCR on the multiplex PCR reads; one entry per CDR3 protein. In the table there are over 500,000 distinct CDR3 sequences, 22% of which are singletons. The material sequenced was peripheral blood. Receptors originate from a woman younger than 35 with stable Graves' hyperthyroidism. Some clones in this sample may be carry-over from other donors' samples.

This clonotype showed up just a few times. V usage is TRBV11-2 and J usage is TRBJ2-3; the match to TRBD2 covers 11 bases. The V segment lost 3 bases and the J segment 2 bases; nucleotides outside the gene matches: 7. Germline-derived CDR1 and CDR2 are SGHAT and FQNNGV. The CDR3 sequence is 17 residues long. The CDR3 sequence is CASSLDGSGGVTDTQYF. CDR3 DNA: TGTGCCAGCAGCTTGGATGGTAGCGGGGGGGTCACAGATACGCAGTATTTT.

This chain connects TRBV7-3 to TRBJ2-7; no reliable D call. Germline V CDR1 and CDR2: SGHTA, FQGTGA. The CDR3 extends over 15 amino acids. V lost 1 base, J lost 1 base, and 11 bases lay in between. The CDR3 spells CASSLRSGTSYEQYF. The CDR3 nucleotides are TGTGCCAGCAGCTTAAGATCAGGAACTTCCTACGAGCAGTACTTC. The complete variable domain, with remaining parts taken from reference TRBV7-3 and TRBJ2-7, reads GAGVSQTPSNKVTEKGKYVELRCDPISGHTALYWYRQSLGQGPEFLIYFQGTGAADDSGLPNDRFFAVRPEGSVSTLKIQRTERGDSAVYLCASSLRSGTSYEQYFGPGTRLTVT.

With respect to this clonotype: This clone may be a read error of a much larger clone one base away. The V and J genes are TRBV28 and TRBJ1-1, with 8 bases identical to TRBD1. Germline V gene data show CDR1 as MDHEN and CDR2 as SYDVKM. CDR3 length equals 13 residues. The CDR3 loop reads CASGGQGNTEACF. The CDR3 DNA sequence: TGTGCCAGCGGAGGACAGGGTAACACTGAAGCTTGCTTT.

Ten or more counts support this clonotype. The genes are TRBV6-2 or TRBV6-3 and TRBJ2-7; maybe TRBD2 (5 bases). This CDR3 is 14 amino acids long. V lost 1 base, J lost 1 base, and 8 bases lay in between. Germline CDR1 MNHEY, CDR2 SVGEGT. DNA for the CDR3: TGTGCCAGCAGTTACTTGGGAGTATCCTACGAGCAGTACTTC. As protein: CASSYLGVSYEQYF.

This clonotype has more than one count but fewer than ten. The chain carries TRBV7-2 and TRBJ1-6; 8 positions match TRBD1. CDR3 length: 16 amino acids. V was pared by 4 bases and J by 15 bases, with 17 bases of the junction left unmatched. CDR1 and CDR2 from the germline V gene are SGHTA and FQGNSA. CDR3 DNA sequence: TGTGCCAGCAGCTACTCCGGGACAGGTCCCCAAGGGTTCCTCCACTTT. Protein product: CASSYSGTGPQGFLHF. Variable domain in full (rest from reference TRBV7-2 and TRBJ1-6): GAGVSQSPSNKVTEKGKDVELRCDPISGHTALYWYRQSLGQGLEFLIYFQGNSAPDKSGLPSDRFSAERTGGSVSTLTIQRTQQEDSAVYLCASSYSGTGPQGFLHFGNGTRLTVT.

The chain couples TRBV11-2 to TRBJ1-2, with TRBD1 as a possible D gene (5 bases). Germline V gene sequence: CDR1 SGHAT, CDR2 FQNNGV. The CDR3 totals 13 residues. Trimming took off 5 bases at V and 5 bases at J, with 12 bases between the two ends. The CDR3 DNA reads as TGTGCCAGCAGCCGCGGACATGAGTATGGCTACACCTTC. Protein: CASSRGHEYGYTF. Combining the CDR3 with reference TRBV11-2 and TRBJ1-2 gives the whole variable domain EAGVAQSPRYKIIEKRQSVAFWCNPISGHATLYWYQQILGQGPKLLIQFQNNGVVDDSQLPKDRFSAERLKGVDSTLKIQPAKLEDSAVYLCASSRGHEYGYTFGSGTRLTVV.

Ten or more counts support this clonotype. The chain combines TRBV5-1 with TRBJ2-2, with 8 nucleotides matching TRBD1. The V gene end was trimmed by 4 bases and the J gene end by 3 bases; junction bases not matched to a gene: 2. This CDR3 region has 14 residues. Germline assignment: CDR1 SGHRS and CDR2 YFSETQ. The CDR3 bases are TGCGCCAGCAGCCCGACAGGGGACACCGGGGAGCTGTTTTTT. It is translated as CASSPTGDTGELFF. The variable domain in full, with the rest retrieved from reference TRBV5-1 and TRBJ2-2, is KAGVTQTPRYLIKTRGQQVTLSCSPISGHRSVSWYQQTPGQGLQFLFEYFSETQRNKGNFPGRFSGRQFSNSRSEMNVSTLELGDSALYLCASSPTGDTGELFFGEGSRLTVL.

The V call is TRBV30, the J call TRBJ1-1, with D perhaps TRBD1 (5 bases). CDR1 and CDR2 from the germline V gene are GTSNPN and SVGIG (reference sequence). The CDR3 is 16 amino acids. V was shortened by 0 bases and J by 0 bases, with 14 bases between the two germline ends. The chain's CDR3 is CAWSVGDGGMNTEAFF. The CDR3 DNA sequence: TGTGCCTGGAGTGTGGGGGATGGTGGGATGAACACTGAAGCTTTCTTT.

Ten or more counts support this clonotype. The rearrangement joins TRBV9 to TRBJ2-7; 10 bases fit TRBD2. Germline CDR1 SGDLS, CDR2 YYNGEE. CDR3 length equals 17 residues. V lost 4 bases to trimming and J lost 0 bases; unmatched junction nucleotides: 10. The CDR3 region has the DNA TGTGCCAGCAGCCCCTCGGGCGGACTAGCGGACTCCTACGAGCAGTACTTC. It codes for CASSPSGGLADSYEQYF.

The DNA for the CDR3 is TGTGCCACCAGTACATCGGGGAACACTGAAGCTTTCTTT. Its protein product is CATSTSGNTEAFF. This chain joins TRBV24-1 and TRBJ1-1; no reliable D call. V lost 6 bases and J 1 base, leaving 8 bases between the germline ends. Germline CDR1 KGHDR, CDR2 SFDVKD. The CDR3 length is 13 residues.

V usage is TRBV20-1 and J usage is TRBJ2-7; D is unresolved. Trimming left V 0 bases short and J 1 base short, with 10 bases between. The CDR3 covers 14 residues. CDR1 and CDR2 (germline): DFQATT, SNEGSKA (reference sequence). The CDR3: CSARDRVQSYEQYF. The CDR3 DNA is TGCAGTGCTAGAGATCGGGTACAGTCCTACGAGCAGTACTTC.

The chain couples TRBV6-5 to TRBJ2-7, with D possibly being TRBD1 (6 bases). Germline V gives CDR1 MNHEY, CDR2 SVGAGI. The CDR3 is 16 residues long. The V and J ends lost 0 bases and 2 bases respectively, with 14 bases between them. CDR3 nucleotides: TGTGCCAGCAGTTACTCAAAGAGACAGGTAACCTACGAGCAGTACTTC. Translated: CASSYSKRQVTYEQYF.

Notes on this clonotype: Being one base from a much bigger clone, this may be a read error. The chain combines TRBV6-5 with TRBJ2-5; D is uncertain. V gave up 2 bases and J gave up 0 bases, with 10 bases separating them. The CDR3 loop spans 15 amino acids. Germline CDR1 is MNHEY and CDR2 is SVGAGI. The CDR3 spells CASSYPPGYQETQYF. DNA of the CDR3: TGTGCCAGCAGTTACCCCCCGGGTTACCAAGAGACCCAGTACTTC.

This clonotype was recorded at least ten times. V gene TRBV29-1 combines with J gene TRBJ2-7; D not certain. Germline lookup yields CDR1 SQVTM and CDR2 ANQGSEA. The CDR3 spans 16 residues. Trimming removed 6 bases at V and 0 bases at J, with 21 bases between. DNA of the CDR3: TGCAGCGTGAATCCCCGGTTATCCACGGTCTCCTACGAGCAGTACTTC. Amino acid sequence: CSVNPRLSTVSYEQYF.

This chain joins TRBV6-5 and TRBJ2-7, with D unresolved. The CDR3 extends over 13 amino acids. Germline values: CDR1 MNHEY, CDR2 SVGAGI. V lost 2 bases to trimming and J lost 4 bases, with 9 bases between them. This CDR3 is CASSYLVGYEQYF. CDR3 bases: TGTGCCAGCAGTTACCTGGTGGGGTACGAGCAGTACTTC.

The V call is TRBV27, the J call TRBJ2-2, with a tentative D call TRBD1 (5 bases). This CDR3 has 15 residues. The V and J ends lost 1 base and 6 bases respectively, with 12 bases between them. The germline V gene has CDR1 MNHEY and CDR2 SMNVEV (reference sequence). The CDR3 is CASSLWQGWSGELFF. The CDR3 DNA sequence: TGTGCCAGCAGTTTATGGCAGGGCTGGTCCGGGGAGCTGTTTTTT.

This clonotype occurred many times. The V gene is TRBV7-2, the J gene TRBJ2-5; D possibly corresponds to TRBD1 (5 bases). V lost 0 bases to trimming and J lost 2 bases, with 7 bases between them. The CDR3 runs 14 residues. The V gene's germline CDR1 is SGHTA and CDR2 FQGNSA. CDR3: CASSLAAGQETQYF. The CDR3 nucleotides are TGTGCCAGCAGCTTAGCGGCAGGGCAAGAGACCCAGTACTTC.

This chain joins TRBV20-1 and TRBJ1-5, with 7 bases lining up with TRBD1. With 6 bases clipped from V and 4 bases from J, the junction kept 3 bases outside the gene matches. The CDR3 spans 12 residues. Per germline, CDR1 DFQATT and CDR2 SNEGSKA (reference sequence). CDR3 loop: CSARTGNQPQHF. The CDR3 bases are TGCAGTGCAAGGACAGGAAATCAGCCCCAGCATTTT.

This clonotype was observed at least ten times. This CDR3 is CASSLSGHEQYF. Written as DNA, the CDR3 is TGTGCCAGCAGCTTATCAGGTCACGAGCAGTACTTC. This chain joins TRBV7-2 and TRBJ2-7; D unresolved. The V gene's germline CDR1 is SGHTA and CDR2 FQGNSA. V dropped 2 bases and J dropped 5 bases, with 7 bases sitting between them. The CDR3 extends over 12 amino acids.

This clonotype has at least ten counts. The rearrangement uses TRBV19 and TRBJ1-1; D possibly corresponds to TRBD1 (5 bases). CDR1 is LNHDA, CDR2 SQIVND, per germline (reference sequence). The V end lost 7 bases, the J end lost 6 bases, and 24 bases lay between the germline ends. The CDR3 totals 16 residues. The CDR3 loop is CASTRGRDVRVAEAFF. CDR3 nucleotides: TGTGCCAGTACCAGAGGGAGGGACGTGCGGGTGGCTGAAGCTTTCTTT.

The chain has TRBV10-1 and TRBJ1-2; D unclear. Germline V gives CDR1 WNHNN, CDR2 SYGVQD (reference sequence). V was cut by 7 bases and J by 3 bases, with 15 bases left in between. The CDR3 consists of 14 residues. The CDR3 DNA sequence: TGCGCCAGCACCCCTTCTGGCTCTGACTATGGCTACACCTTC. Translated, it gives CASTPSGSDYGYTF.

A word on this clonotype: The junction shows a germline mismatch at one end, possibly a read error. The chain carries TRBV7-9 and TRBJ2-7, with no clear D. This CDR3 region has 12 residues. Per germline, CDR1 SEHNR and CDR2 FQNEAQ (reference sequence). CDR3 sequence (DNA): TGTGCCAGCAGCTTAGCATATGGCGGAGTCGCCTTC. Encoded protein: CASSLAYGGVAF.

J is TRBJ2-7 and V is TRBV29-1; D ambiguous. Trimming cost V 4 bases and J 2 bases, with 12 bases left between them. The CDR3 extends over 13 amino acids. From germline, CDR1 is SQVTM and CDR2 ANQGSEA. The CDR3 DNA is TGCAGCGTTGCGCAGGCGTCCACCTACGAGCAGTACTTC. Its protein product is CSVAQASTYEQYF.

This clonotype was observed a few times. With a much larger clone just one base away, this may be a read error. The chain links TRBV5-6 to TRBJ1-2, with 7 bases matching TRBD1. V shed 2 bases and J 13 bases; nucleotides not matched to a gene: 17. The germline V gene has CDR1 SGHDT and CDR2 YYEEEE. This CDR3 has 15 residues. CDR3: CASSLPDRIPAGFTF. The DNA for the CDR3 is TGTGCCAGCAGCTTACCGGACAGGATCCCCGCGGGATTCACCTTC.

This clonotype appeared many times. V gene TRBV12-3 or TRBV12-4 combines with J gene TRBJ2-5, with D perhaps being TRBD1 or TRBD2 (5 bases each). The CDR3 is made up of 15 amino acids. V lost 3 bases and J 0 bases, leaving 11 bases between the germline ends. CDR3 amino acids: CASSFLGRHQETQYF. The CDR3 bases are TGTGCCAGCAGTTTTTTGGGACGGCACCAAGAGACCCAGTACTTC.

The chain links TRBV6-1 to TRBJ2-5, with TRBD1 as a possible D gene (6 bases). Trimming removed 7 bases from V and 5 bases from J, with 20 bases in between. The germline gives CDR1 MNHNS, CDR2 SASEGT. This CDR3 region has 15 residues. DNA for the CDR3: TGTGCCAGCACCCCCCCGGGCAGGGGAGCGGAGACCCAGTACTTC. Residues: CASTPPGRGAETQYF.

The chain uses TRBV11-3 and TRBJ1-2; 8 bases align to TRBD1. This CDR3 spans 15 amino acids. CDR1 is SGHNT, CDR2 YENEEA, per germline. J lost 0 bases, V lost 11 bases, and 11 bases had no gene match. The CDR3 here is CAPGAGGYTNYGYTF. The CDR3 DNA sequence: TGTGCCCCCGGAGCAGGGGGCTATACTAACTATGGCTACACCTTC.

CDR3 region: CASSPPSGGAHEQYF. The CDR3 region has the DNA TGTGCCAGCTCACCACCGAGCGGGGGGGCCCACGAGCAGTACTTC. The chain employs TRBV18 and TRBJ2-7; 10 bases line up with TRBD2. The J segment lost 5 bases and the V segment lost 0 bases, leaving 4 bases of the junction unmatched. This CDR3 is built from 15 residues. Germline lookup yields CDR1 KGHSH and CDR2 LQKENI.

This clonotype was observed at least ten times. The chain joins TRBV12-3 or TRBV12-4 to TRBJ2-5, with D maybe TRBD1 (6 bases). CDR3 length: 14 residues. V gave up 0 bases and J gave up 5 bases, with 10 bases separating them. CDR3 nucleotide sequence: TGTGCCAGCAGTTTAGCGGCAGGGGCTGAGACCCAGTACTTC. Its protein is CASSLAAGAETQYF.

This clonotype has a count of ten or more. This chain uses TRBV6-1 with TRBJ1-2; 7 bases match TRBD1. Germline values: CDR1 MNHNS, CDR2 SASEGT. The CDR3 spans 13 residues. The V segment lost 1 base and the J segment 6 bases; nucleotides outside the gene matches: 2. CDR3 region: CASSEEGAHGYTF. DNA for the CDR3: TGTGCCAGCAGTGAAGAGGGGGCGCATGGCTACACCTTC.